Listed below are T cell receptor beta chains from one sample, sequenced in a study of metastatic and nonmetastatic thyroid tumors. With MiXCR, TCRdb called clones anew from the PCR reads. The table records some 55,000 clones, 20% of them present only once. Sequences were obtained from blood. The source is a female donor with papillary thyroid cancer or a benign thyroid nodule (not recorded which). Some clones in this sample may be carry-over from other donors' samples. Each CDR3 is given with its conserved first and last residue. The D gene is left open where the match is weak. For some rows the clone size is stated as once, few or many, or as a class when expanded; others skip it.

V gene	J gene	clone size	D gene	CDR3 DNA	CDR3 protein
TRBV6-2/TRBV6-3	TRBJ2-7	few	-	TGTGCCAGCAGTTACTCTGCCCGGGGATGGAGCTACGAGCAGTACTTC	CASSYSARGWSYEQYF
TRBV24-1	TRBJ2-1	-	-	TGTGCCACCAGTGATTTCTCAGCGGGTCTTAGCAATGAGCAGTTCTTC	CATSDFSAGLSNEQFF
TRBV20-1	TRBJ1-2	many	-	TGCAGTGCTAGAGAACGGGGGCCCAACTATGGCTACACCTTC	CSARERGPNYGYTF
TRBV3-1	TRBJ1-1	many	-	TGTGCCAGCAGCTCCCCCGGGGAGACTGAAGCTTTCTTT	CASSSPGETEAFF
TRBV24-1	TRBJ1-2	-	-	TGTGCCTCGAGGGGTACAGGTAAGGCTTCTGGCTACACCTTC	CASRGTGKASGYTF
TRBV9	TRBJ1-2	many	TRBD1	TGTGCCAGCAGCGCCCAGGGGGCAGTCAATGGCTACACCTTC	CASSAQGAVNGYTF
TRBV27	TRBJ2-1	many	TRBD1	TGTGCCAGCAGTTCAGGGGGATACAATGAGCAGTTCTTC	CASSSGGYNEQFF
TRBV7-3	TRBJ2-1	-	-	TGTGCCAGCAGCCTAAACGAGAATGAGCAGTTCTTC	CASSLNENEQFF
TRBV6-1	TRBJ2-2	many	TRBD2	TGTGCCAGCAGTGAAACTCCCTGGACTAGCGGTTCGAACACCGGGGAGCTGTTTTTT	CASSETPWTSGSNTGELFF
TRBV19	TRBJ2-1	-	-	TGTGCCAGTAGTATGGTCAGGAGCTCCTACAATGATCAGTTCTTC	CASSMVRSSYNDQFF
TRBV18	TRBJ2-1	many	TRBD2	TGTGCCAGCTCACGGACTCTAGCGGGAGCTTCTGGTGAGCAGTTCTTC	CASSRTLAGASGEQFF